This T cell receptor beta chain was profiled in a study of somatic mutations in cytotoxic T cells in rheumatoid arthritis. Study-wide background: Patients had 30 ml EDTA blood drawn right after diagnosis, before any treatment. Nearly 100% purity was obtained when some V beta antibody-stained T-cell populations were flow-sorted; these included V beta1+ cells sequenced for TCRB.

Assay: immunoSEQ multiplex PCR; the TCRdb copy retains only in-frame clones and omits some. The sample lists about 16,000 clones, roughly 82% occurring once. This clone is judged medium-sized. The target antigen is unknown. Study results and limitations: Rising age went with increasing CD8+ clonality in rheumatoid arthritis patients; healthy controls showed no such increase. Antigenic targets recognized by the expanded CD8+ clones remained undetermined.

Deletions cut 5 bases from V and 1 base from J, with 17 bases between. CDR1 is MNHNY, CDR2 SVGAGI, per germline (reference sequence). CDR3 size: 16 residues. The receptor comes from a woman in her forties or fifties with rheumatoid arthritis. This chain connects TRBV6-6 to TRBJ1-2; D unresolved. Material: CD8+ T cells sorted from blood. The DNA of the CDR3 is TGTGCCAGCAGTCCCATTGACGGGGTAAATAACTATGGCTACACCTTC. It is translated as CASSPIDGVNNYGYTF.